This T cell receptor beta chain was sequenced in a study of blood T cell repertoires in COVID-19. For the study at large: The cDNA or gDNA used as material had been derived from T cells, B-cell-depleted T cells, or PBMCs.

Original processing notes: For nucleated cells, counts were estimated from reference gene primer amplification. The protocol was immunoSEQ multiplex PCR, while the TCRdb copy is restricted to in-frame clones and leaves out a portion. V, J and clone size derive from that table, while D and trimming were established from the DNA sequence. The table shows approximately 210,000 clones, with about four fifths occurring only once. The specimen was peripheral blood. The receptor's source is a woman over 75 with COVID-19, enrolled during active disease.

Here the CDR3 reads CAIRVELAGTEAFF. CDR3 in DNA: TGTGCCATCAGGGTAGAACTGGCGGGGACTGAAGCTTTCTTT. The J gene is TRBJ1-1, the V gene TRBV10-3; D unresolved. V lost 6 bases to trimming and J lost 5 bases, with 16 bases between them. CDR3 length equals 14 residues. Germline loops: CDR1 ENHRY, CDR2 SYGVKD.